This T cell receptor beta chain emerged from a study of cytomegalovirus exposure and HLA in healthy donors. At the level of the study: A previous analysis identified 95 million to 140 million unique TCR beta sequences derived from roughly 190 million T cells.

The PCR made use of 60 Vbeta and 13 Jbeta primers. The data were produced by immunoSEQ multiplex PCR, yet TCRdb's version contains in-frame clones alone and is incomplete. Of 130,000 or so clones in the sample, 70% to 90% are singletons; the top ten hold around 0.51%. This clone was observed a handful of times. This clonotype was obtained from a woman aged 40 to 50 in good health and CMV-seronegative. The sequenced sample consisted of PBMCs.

Written as DNA, the CDR3 is TGTGCCATCAAGGTTCAGGGGAACACTGAAGCTTTCTTT. Its translation is CAIKVQGNTEAFF. The V call is TRBV10-3, the J call TRBJ1-1; TRBD1 is a possible D gene (5 bases). The V gene's germline CDR1 is ENHRY and CDR2 SYGVKD. The CDR3 extends over 13 amino acids. V lost 7 bases and J lost 1, with 10 bases in between.